The next 3 T cell receptor beta chains were all read from a single sample in a study of human T cells and chemical hapten exposure (TCRdb year 2021). Libraries were prepared through RACE. Instrument used: NextSeq 500. TCRdb cleaned the public reads at Q25 with fastp, built clones with MiXCR and kept in-frame beta chains. Rows matching on CDR3 protein sequence are summarized as one entry with the most common DNA and genes. Counted in this sample were some 89,000 distinct CDR3 sequences; less than 35% of them appeared once. Of the sample, around 10% is held by the ten largest clones. The time point label corresponds to: patch test 3, about 24 weeks after DPC sensitization. Reading the label with the study, this specimen's treatment or condition is: therapeutic diphenylcyclopropenone sensitization with weekly scalp DPC. This specimen was whole blood, taken in connection with sensitization to the hapten diphenylcyclopropenone (DPC). The receptors stem from a man between 35 and 55 years old with alopecia areata. Some clones in this sample may be carry-over from other donors' samples.

V usage is TRBV2 and J usage is TRBJ1-2, with D uncertain. The CDR3 length is 15 residues. Germline-derived CDR1 and CDR2 are SNHLY and FYNNEI. The V gene lost 4 bases and the J gene lost 4 bases, with 16 bases spanning the gap. The CDR3 loop is CASSAPRTVGYGYTF. The CDR3, as DNA: TGTGCCAGCAGTGCCCCCCGGACGGTTGGCTATGGCTACACCTTC. Together with reference TRBV2 and TRBJ1-2, the CDR3 gives the full variable domain: EPEVTQTPSHQVTQMGQEVILRCVPISNHLYFYWYRQILGQKVEFLVSFYNNEISEKSEIFDDQFSVERPDGSNFTLKIRSTKLEDSAMYFCASSAPRTVGYGYTFGSGTRLTVV.

This clonotype appeared a few times. The rearrangement uses TRBV28 and TRBJ2-5; D may match TRBD1 or TRBD2 (6 bases each). This CDR3 is built from 15 residues. The germline CDR1 and CDR2 sequences are MDHEN and SYDVKM. V lost 6 bases to trimming and J lost 4 bases, with 18 bases between them. The CDR3 protein is CASRTGATGPETQYF. As DNA, the CDR3 is TGTGCCAGCAGAACGGGGGCAACCGGCCCAGAGACCCAGTACTTC.

The CDR3 bases are TGTGCCAGCAGCTTCATACCAGGCGGTTATCAGCCCCAGCATTTT. This gives the protein CASSFIPGGYQPQHF. The chain employs TRBV5-5 and TRBJ1-5, with D unresolved. This CDR3 has 15 amino acids. The V end was cut by 2 bases, the J end by 5 bases, with 14 bases between. From germline, CDR1 is SGHKS and CDR2 YYEKEE (reference sequence).